What follows describes a single TCR beta chain. Antigen unknown. Trimming stripped 6 bases from V and 5 bases from J, with 11 bases between. This CDR3 is 11 amino acids long. In germline, CDR1 is SQVTM, CDR2 ANQGSEA. The sample is drawn from a study of T cell responses to AZD1222 COVID-19 vaccine. The study's findings and limits: Repertoires were sampled only after the peak T cell response.

TCRdb's table, derived via immunoSEQ multiplex PCR, lists solely in-frame clones and lacks some. The sample shows over 65,000 clones, 80% to 90% of them seen only once. The rearrangement joins TRBV29-1 to TRBJ2-7; perhaps TRBD1 as D (6 bases). Sequenced here: peripheral blood, sampled on day 0 of AZD1222 vaccination. This receptor was taken from an adult in good health. DNA of the CDR3: TGCAGCGTACTACAGGGACACGAGCAGTACTTC. This codes for CSVLQGHEQYF.